This T cell receptor (beta chain) appears in the sequencing data of a study of tumor-infiltrating lymphocytes in localized non-small cell lung cancer. TCRdb's table, derived via immunoSEQ multiplex PCR, lists solely in-frame clones and lacks some. The sample holds 6,400 or so clones, 65% to 85% seen once. Trimming stripped 6 bases from V and 5 bases from J, with 17 bases between. This CDR3 is 14 amino acids long. Germline-derived CDR1 and CDR2 are MDHEN and SYDVKM. Sample: lung tumor tissue. The chain uses TRBV28 and TRBJ2-7, with D perhaps matching TRBD1 (5 bases). This receptor was obtained from a human donor with non-small cell lung cancer. The CDR3 nucleotides are TGTGCCAGCAGACCCCGACAGCCCCTGCACGAGCAGTACTTC. This translates into CASRPRQPLHEQYF.